This T cell receptor beta chain was recovered during a study of control samples from healthy donors and cancer patients. Data came from immunoSEQ multiplex PCR; TCRdb stores just in-frame clones and leaves some out. Of about 80,000 clones in the sample, around 92% were seen once. This CDR3 has 15 amino acids. With V trimmed by 4 bases and J by 3 bases, 7 bases remained unmatched. CDR1 is LNHDA, CDR2 SQIVND, per germline (reference sequence). The specimen was blood. The chain uses TRBV19 and TRBJ2-5; 8 positions match TRBD2. This sequence was found in a man aged 45-65 years in good health. The DNA for the CDR3 is TGTGCCAGTAGTACGCCAGGGACTAGTAAAGAGACCCAGTACTTC. Amino acid sequence: CASSTPGTSKETQYF.